The present T cell receptor (beta chain) was sequenced within a study of CD8 T cells in ankylosing spondylitis. This clonotype was detected ten times or more. Its target is unknown. V lost 3 bases and J lost 2, with 11 bases in between. The CDR3 extends over 14 amino acids. Overall study findings and caveats: For ankylosing spondylitis blood, a TCR beta motif of roughly 8 highly homologous variants appeared characteristic. Some of the motif variants had earlier been found in reactive arthritis patients' fluid and blood. Clones linked to disease were reported to show significant enrichment in matched ankylosing spondylitis synovial fluid.

Scientists made TCR beta libraries using quantitative 5'-RACE with molecular barcodes. TCRdb recomputed calls from the 5' RACE reads with MiXCR, one row per CDR3 protein. The sample holds a few hundred thousand distinct CDR3 sequences, about 22% seen once. This TCR was recovered from a male donor with ankylosing spondylitis. The chain uses TRBV12-3 or TRBV12-4 and TRBJ2-7, with a possible D match to TRBD2 (5 bases). Material: blood, either unsorted or a sorted T cell fraction (not recorded which). CDR3 protein: CASSFGGPTYEQYF. The CDR3 bases are TGTGCCAGCAGTTTCGGCGGGCCGACCTACGAGCAGTACTTC.